This T cell receptor beta chain was recovered during a study of cytomegalovirus exposure and HLA in healthy donors. Donors were drawn from the approximately 120-subject validation cohort, separate from the approximately 680-subject first cohort. The data were produced by immunoSEQ multiplex PCR, yet TCRdb's version contains in-frame clones alone and is incomplete. The repertoire holds about 82,000 clones, with more than 85% as singletons. This receptor was obtained from a man between 18 and 29 years old in good health and CMV-seronegative. Sequencing was carried out using PBMCs.

CDR3 nucleotides: TGTGCCAGCTCACCTAAATTTATCGTTACTGGGGCCAACGTCCTGACTTTC. Residues: CASSPKFIVTGANVLTF. V is TRBV18 and J is TRBJ2-6; no clear D gene. Deletions cut 3 bases from V and 2 bases from J, with 14 bases between. This CDR3 is 17 amino acids long. The V gene's germline CDR1 is KGHSH and CDR2 LQKENI.